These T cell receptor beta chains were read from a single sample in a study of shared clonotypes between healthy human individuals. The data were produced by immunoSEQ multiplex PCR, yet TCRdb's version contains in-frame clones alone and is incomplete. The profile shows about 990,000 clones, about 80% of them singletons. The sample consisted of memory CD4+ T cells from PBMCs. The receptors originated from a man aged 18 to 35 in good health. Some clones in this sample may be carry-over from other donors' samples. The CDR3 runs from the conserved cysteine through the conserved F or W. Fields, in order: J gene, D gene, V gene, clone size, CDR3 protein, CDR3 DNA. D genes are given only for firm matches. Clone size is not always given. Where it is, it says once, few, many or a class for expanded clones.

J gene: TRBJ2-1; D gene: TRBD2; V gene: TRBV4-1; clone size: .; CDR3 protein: CASSQDLASGKNNEQFF; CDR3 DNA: TGCGCCAGCAGCCAAGATTTGGCTAGCGGGAAGAACAATGAGCAGTTCTTC
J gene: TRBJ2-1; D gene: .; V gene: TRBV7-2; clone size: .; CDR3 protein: CASSSPSGYQGSYNEQFF; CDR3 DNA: TGTGCCAGCAGCTCCCCCAGCGGGTATCAAGGGTCCTACAATGAGCAGTTCTTC
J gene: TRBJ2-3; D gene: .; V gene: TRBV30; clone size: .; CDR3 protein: CAWSAGAGGIDTQYF; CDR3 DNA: TGTGCCTGGAGTGCAGGGGCCGGAGGTATAGATACGCAGTATTTT
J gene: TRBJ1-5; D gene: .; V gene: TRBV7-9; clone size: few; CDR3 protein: CASQDSHSNQPQHF; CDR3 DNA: TGTGCCAGCCAAGACTCCCATAGCAATCAGCCCCAGCATTTT
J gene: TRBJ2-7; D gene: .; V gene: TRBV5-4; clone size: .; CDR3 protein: CASSSRLGVSSEQYF; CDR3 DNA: TGTGCCAGCAGCTCCCGCTTAGGGGTCAGCTCCGAGCAGTACTTC
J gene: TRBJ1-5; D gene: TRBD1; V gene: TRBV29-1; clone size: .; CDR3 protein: CSVAGTGNNQPQHF; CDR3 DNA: TGCAGCGTTGCTGGGACAGGGAACAATCAGCCCCAGCATTTT
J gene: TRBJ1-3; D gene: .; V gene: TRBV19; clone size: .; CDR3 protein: CASTAAAGNTIYF; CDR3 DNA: TGTGCCAGTACGGCGGCGGCTGGAAACACCATATATTTT
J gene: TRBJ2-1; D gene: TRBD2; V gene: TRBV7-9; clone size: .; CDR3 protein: CASSFRASGTASSPFF; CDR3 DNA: TGTGCCAGCAGCTTTAGGGCTAGCGGGACCGCATCCTCCCCGTTCTTC
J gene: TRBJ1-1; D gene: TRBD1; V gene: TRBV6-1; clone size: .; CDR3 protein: CASRITGDTEAFF; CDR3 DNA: TGTGCCAGCAGGATAACAGGGGACACTGAAGCTTTCTTT
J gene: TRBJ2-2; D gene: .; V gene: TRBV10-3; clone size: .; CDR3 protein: CAIQGTGELFF; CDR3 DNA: TGTGCCATCCAGGGGACCGGGGAGCTGTTTTTT
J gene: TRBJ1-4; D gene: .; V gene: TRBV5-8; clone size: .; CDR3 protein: CASSFLEGRRNEKLFF; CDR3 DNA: TGTGCCAGCAGCTTCCTCGAGGGACGGAGAAATGAAAAACTGTTTTTT
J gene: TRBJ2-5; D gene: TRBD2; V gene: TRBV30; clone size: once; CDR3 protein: CAWTGLEQETQYF; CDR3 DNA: TGTGCCTGGACGGGACTAGAGCAAGAGACCCAGTACTTC
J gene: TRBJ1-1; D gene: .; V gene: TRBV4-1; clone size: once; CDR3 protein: CASSQPYVVATEAFF; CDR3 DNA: TGCGCCAGCAGCCAACCTTATGTGGTTGCCACTGAAGCTTTCTTT
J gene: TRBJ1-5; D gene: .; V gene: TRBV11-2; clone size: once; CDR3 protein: CASSLAGGENQPQHF; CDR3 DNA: TGTGCCAGCAGCTTAGCGGGTGGAGAGAATCAGCCCCAGCATTTT
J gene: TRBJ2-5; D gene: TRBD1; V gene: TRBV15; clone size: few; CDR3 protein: CATSRDRGPQETQYF; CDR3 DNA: TGTGCCACCAGCAGGGACAGGGGACCCCAAGAGACCCAGTACTTC
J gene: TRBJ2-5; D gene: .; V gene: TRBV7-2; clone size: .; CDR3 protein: CASSLQAGWTETQYF; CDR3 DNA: TGTGCCAGCAGCTTACAGGCAGGGTGGACGGAGACCCAGTACTTC
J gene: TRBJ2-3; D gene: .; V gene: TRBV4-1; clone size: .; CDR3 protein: CASSHLALGRNTDTQYF; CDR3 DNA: TGCGCCAGCAGCCATCTGGCCCTGGGTCGAAACACAGATACGCAGTATTTT
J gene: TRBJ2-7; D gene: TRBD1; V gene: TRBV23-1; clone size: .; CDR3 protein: CASSHVTGGYEQYF; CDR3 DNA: TGCGCCAGCAGTCACGTGACAGGGGGCTACGAGCAGTACTTC
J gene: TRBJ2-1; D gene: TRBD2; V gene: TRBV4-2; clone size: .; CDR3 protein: CASSHVAGVSNEQFF; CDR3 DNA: TGTGCCAGCAGCCACGTAGCGGGAGTGTCCAATGAGCAGTTCTTC
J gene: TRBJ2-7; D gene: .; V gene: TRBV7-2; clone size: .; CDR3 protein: CASSLGAGDGEQYF; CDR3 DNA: TGTGCCAGCAGCTTAGGGGCAGGGGATGGGGAGCAGTACTTC
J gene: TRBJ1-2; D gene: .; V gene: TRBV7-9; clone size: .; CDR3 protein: CASSPGAGWGYGYTF; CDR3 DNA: TGTGCCAGCAGCCCCGGAGCAGGGTGGGGCTATGGCTACACCTTC
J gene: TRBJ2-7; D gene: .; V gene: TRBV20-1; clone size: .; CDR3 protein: CSATPGREQYF; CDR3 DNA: TGCAGTGCTACCCCCGGCCGCGAGCAGTACTTC
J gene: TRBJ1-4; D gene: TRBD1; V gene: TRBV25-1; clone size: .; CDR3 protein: CASSDSGQHNEKLFF; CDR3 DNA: TGTGCCAGCAGTGATTCGGGACAGCATAATGAAAAACTGTTTTTT
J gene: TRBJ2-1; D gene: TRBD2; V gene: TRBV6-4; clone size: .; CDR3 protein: CASRTGTRGNNEQFF; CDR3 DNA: TGTGCCAGCAGGACCGGGACTAGGGGGAACAATGAGCAGTTCTTC
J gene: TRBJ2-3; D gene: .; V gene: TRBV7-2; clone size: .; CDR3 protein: CASSPRSRDTQYF; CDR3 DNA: TGTGCCAGCAGCCCCCGCAGCAGGGATACGCAGTATTTT
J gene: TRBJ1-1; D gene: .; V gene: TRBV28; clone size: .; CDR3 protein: CASSRTAMNTEAFF; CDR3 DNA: TGTGCCAGCAGCCGGACAGCGATGAACACTGAAGCTTTCTTT
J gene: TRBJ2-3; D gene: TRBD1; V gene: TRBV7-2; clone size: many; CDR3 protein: CASSFDRGTDTQYF; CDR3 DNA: TGTGCCAGCAGCTTCGACAGGGGAACAGATACGCAGTATTTT
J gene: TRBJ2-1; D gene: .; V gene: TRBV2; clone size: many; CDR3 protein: CASSPYNEQFF; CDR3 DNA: TGTGCCAGCAGTCCGTACAATGAGCAGTTCTTC
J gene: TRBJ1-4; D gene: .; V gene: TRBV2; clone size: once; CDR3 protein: CASRGGLTEKLFF; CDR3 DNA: TGTGCCAGCAGGGGGGGCCTGACAGAAAAACTGTTTTTT
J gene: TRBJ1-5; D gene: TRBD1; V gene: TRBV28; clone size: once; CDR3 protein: CASSPNRGRPQHF; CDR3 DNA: TGTGCCAGCAGCCCCAACAGGGGAAGGCCCCAGCATTTT
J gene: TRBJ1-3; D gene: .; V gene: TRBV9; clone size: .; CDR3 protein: CASSVVAIPGNTIYF; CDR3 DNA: TGTGCCAGCAGCGTAGTGGCCATTCCTGGAAACACCATATATTTT
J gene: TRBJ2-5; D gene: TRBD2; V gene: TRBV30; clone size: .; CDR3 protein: CAWTPGGRPQYF; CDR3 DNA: TGTGCCTGGACCCCAGGCGGGAGGCCCCAGTACTTC
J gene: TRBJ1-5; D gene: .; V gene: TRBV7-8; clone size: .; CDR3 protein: CASSLGFGFPQPQHF; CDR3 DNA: TGTGCCAGCAGCTTAGGTTTTGGGTTCCCTCAGCCCCAGCATTTT
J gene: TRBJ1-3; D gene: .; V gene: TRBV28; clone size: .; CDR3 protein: CASSLSPVAGNTIYF; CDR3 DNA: TGTGCCAGCAGTTTAAGTCCAGTGGCCGGAAACACCATATATTTT
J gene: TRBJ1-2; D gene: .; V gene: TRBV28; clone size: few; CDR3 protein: CASSSSREVYGYTF; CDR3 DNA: TGTGCCAGCAGTTCGTCTCGGGAGGTCTATGGCTACACCTTC
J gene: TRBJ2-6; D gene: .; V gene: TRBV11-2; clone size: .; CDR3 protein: CASSFTFSGANVLTF; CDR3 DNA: TGTGCCAGCAGCTTCACATTTTCCGGGGCCAACGTCCTGACTTTC
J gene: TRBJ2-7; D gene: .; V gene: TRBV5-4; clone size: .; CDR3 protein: CASSLETSVEQYF; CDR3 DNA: TGTGCCAGCAGCTTGGAGACTAGTGTGGAGCAGTACTTC
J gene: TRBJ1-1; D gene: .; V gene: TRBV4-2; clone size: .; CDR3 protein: CASSQDSGDAFF; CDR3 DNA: TGTGCCAGCAGCCAAGATTCGGGGGATGCTTTCTTT
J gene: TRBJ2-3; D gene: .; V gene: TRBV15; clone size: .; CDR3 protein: CATSRKGSTDTQYF; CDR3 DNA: TGTGCCACCAGCAGAAAAGGGAGCACAGATACGCAGTATTTT
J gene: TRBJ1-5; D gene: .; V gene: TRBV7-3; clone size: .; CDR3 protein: CASSLSTNQPQHF; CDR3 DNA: TGTGCCAGCAGCTTAAGTACAAATCAGCCCCAGCATTTT
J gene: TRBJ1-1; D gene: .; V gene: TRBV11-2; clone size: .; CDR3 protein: CASSSGAGRRMNTEAFF; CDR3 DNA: TGTGCCAGCAGCTCTGGAGCGGGGCGGAGGATGAACACTGAAGCTTTCTTT
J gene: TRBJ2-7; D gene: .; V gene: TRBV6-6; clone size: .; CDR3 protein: CASSYIGGVEQYF; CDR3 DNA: TGTGCCAGCAGTTACATAGGGGGGGTCGAGCAGTACTTC
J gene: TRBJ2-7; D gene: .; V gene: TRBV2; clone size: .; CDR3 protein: CASSSPGSPSPEQYF; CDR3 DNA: TGTGCCAGCAGTTCGCCGGGATCACCTTCACCCGAGCAGTACTTC
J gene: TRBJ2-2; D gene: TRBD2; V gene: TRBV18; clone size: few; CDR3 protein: CASSPLGGSLPGELFF; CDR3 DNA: TGTGCCAGCTCACCACTCGGCGGGAGTCTTCCCGGGGAGCTGTTTTTT